This T cell receptor beta chain was recorded in a study of T cell repertoires in cytomegalovirus infection. Concerning this clonotype itself: Its specificity is unknown.

The CDR3 is 17 residues long. The ends lost 4 bases at V and 5 bases at J; junction bases unmatched: 10. CDR1 and CDR2 (germline): SGHRS, YFSETQ. TCRdb independently ran MiXCR on the reads; one entry per CDR3 protein. In the table there are fewer than 1,000,000 distinct CDR3 sequences, around 32% of which are singletons. This sequence originates from a human donor in good health (CMV status not recorded). Some clones in this sample may be carry-over from other donors' samples. The chain employs TRBV5-1 and TRBJ2-3; TRBD2 agrees at 13 bases. Sequencing was performed on cultured CD8+ T cells from PBMCs, taken from culture after CMV antigen stimulation. CDR3 coding DNA: TGCGCCAGCAGCAGGGGACTAGCGGGGACCGCGGGAGATACGCAGTATTTT. Translated: CASSRGLAGTAGDTQYF.